The entry below describes one T cell receptor (beta chain). The antigen remains undetermined. This sample was included in a study of cytomegalovirus exposure and HLA in healthy donors. General study findings and limits: A later analysis associated about 18,000 TCR beta sequences with HLA alleles at a 0.05 false discovery rate.

The PCR contained 60 Vbeta and 13 Jbeta primers. In the source study's methods: Unique TCR beta chains numbered 60 million to 100 million in a later analysis, with roughly 11 million shared. Repertoires were generated with immunoSEQ multiplex PCR, while TCRdb's copy carries only in-frame clones and drops some. That table supplies the V and J calls and clone size; D and trimming were determined from the DNA. This sample has some 90,000 clones, with roughly 85% found just once. The CDR3 is 13 residues long. The V gene lost 4 bases and the J gene lost 1 base, with 8 bases spanning the gap. In germline, CDR1 is MNHEY, CDR2 SVGAGI.

Sequencing was performed on PBMCs. V is TRBV6-5 and J is TRBJ2-7; tentatively, D is TRBD1 (5 bases). This clonotype originated in a female donor in good health and CMV-seronegative. CDR3 loop: CASSWRQSYEQYF. The CDR3 region has the DNA TGTGCCAGCAGTTGGCGACAGTCCTACGAGCAGTACTTC.